A selection of T cell receptor beta chains follows, all from one sample in a study of OX40 agonist ivuxolimab in advanced cancers. Profiling relied on immunoSEQ multiplex PCR, and the TCRdb table lists in-frame clones only, not all of them. The sample shows 63,000 or so clones, approximately 91% of them seen only once. Sequenced here: CD4+ or CD8+ T cells sorted from blood, sampled in a trial of the OX40 agonist ivuxolimab. The source of these receptors is an adult with an advanced solid tumor such as melanoma, head and neck, liver or kidney cancer. Both conserved end residues are part of each CDR3. A D gene is named only where the DNA matches it firmly. Where a row states a size, it is once, few, many or the class of an expanded clone; other rows omit it.

d_call	v_call	j_call	clone_size	cdr3_nt	cdr3_aa
TRBD1	TRBV28	TRBJ2-1	-	TGTGCCAGCAGTTTATTCCGACAGGGGAGCTCCTACAATGAGCAGTTCTTC	CASSLFRQGSSYNEQFF
TRBD1	TRBV7-9	TRBJ2-3	-	TGTGCCAGCAGCCCCGGGACAGCCATCGCAGATACGCAGTATTTT	CASSPGTAIADTQYF
TRBD1	TRBV5-1	TRBJ2-7	few	TGCGCCAGCAGCTCCGGGACAGGGCCCTACGAGCAGTACTTC	CASSSGTGPYEQYF
-	TRBV4-1	TRBJ1-2	-	TGCGCCAGCAGCCAAGACGGGACATCTAACTATGGCTACACCTTC	CASSQDGTSNYGYTF
-	TRBV7-2	TRBJ2-2	-	TGTGCCAGCAGCTTAGTCGGTGTGGCCGGGGAGCTGTTTTTT	CASSLVGVAGELFF
-	TRBV2	TRBJ2-7	-	TGTGCCAGCAGTGAATCTACAGGGAGCTCCTACGAGCAGTACTTC	CASSESTGSSYEQYF
-	TRBV4-2	TRBJ2-7	-	TGTGCCAGCAGCCAAACAGGCTACGAGCAGTACTTC	CASSQTGYEQYF
-	TRBV18	TRBJ2-5	-	TGTGCCAGCTCACTTACGAGAGGTTCTGGAGAGACCCAGTACTTC	CASSLTRGSGETQYF
-	TRBV7-3	TRBJ2-1	once	TGTGCCAGCAGCCCCACAGAATTTTGGACACCTATCTACAATGAGCAGTTCTTC	CASSPTEFWTPIYNEQFF
TRBD1	TRBV2	TRBJ2-5	-	TGTGCCAGCAGTGAAGCTGGTCCTTGGGACAGGCGACAAGAGACCCAGTACTTC	CASSEAGPWDRRQETQYF
-	TRBV19	TRBJ1-1	once	TGTGCCAGTAGTATTGGGTTGGGGAACACTGAAGCTTTCTTT	CASSIGLGNTEAFF
-	TRBV5-4	TRBJ2-1	-	TGTGCCAGCAGCTTACTGGGACACCGCCGTTTGGATGAGCAGTTCTTC	CASSLLGHRRLDEQFF
TRBD2	TRBV7-3	TRBJ2-1	-	TGTGCCAGCAGCCTAACCCGGACTAGCGAACCCTCCTACAATGAGCAGTTCTTC	CASSLTRTSEPSYNEQFF
-	TRBV19	TRBJ2-7	-	TGTGCCAGTAGTATAGAGCTGACATTCGAGCAGTACTTC	CASSIELTFEQYF
-	TRBV7-6	TRBJ1-6	-	TGTGCCAGCAGCACCTATGAGGGCACCTATAATTCACCCCTCCACTTT	CASSTYEGTYNSPLHF
TRBD1	TRBV27	TRBJ2-7	once	TGTGCCAGCAGCCCCGGGACAGGGGGCTACGAGCAGTACTTC	CASSPGTGGYEQYF
TRBD1	TRBV7-6	TRBJ1-5	-	TGTGCCAGCAGCTTAGCAGGGACAGGGGGCGCAGGTCAGCCCCAGCATTTT	CASSLAGTGGAGQPQHF
-	TRBV5-4	TRBJ2-2	-	TGTGCCAGCAGCTCGTGGGCGGGGGAGCTGTTTTTT	CASSSWAGELFF
-	TRBV9	TRBJ2-2	-	TGTGCCAGCAGCGTAGCTCCCGGATACGCGAACACCGGGGAGCTGTTTTTT	CASSVAPGYANTGELFF
-	TRBV29-1	TRBJ2-1	once	TGCAGCGTGGAAAGATGGGAGCAGTTCTTC	CSVERWEQFF
TRBD2	TRBV15	TRBJ2-1	-	TGTGCCACCAGCGGAGGACTAGCGAGCCACAATGAGCAGTTCTTC	CATSGGLASHNEQFF
-	TRBV9	TRBJ2-5	-	TGTGCCAGCAGCGTAGTTGGGCGGACGTCGGAGACCCAGTACTTC	CASSVVGRTSETQYF
-	TRBV6-5	TRBJ1-1	-	TGTGCCAGCAGTTTGGCGGGGGCCACTGAAGCTTTCTTT	CASSLAGATEAFF
-	TRBV7-9	TRBJ1-3	-	TGTGCCAGCAGCCAACCGGGGTTCGGAAACACCATATATTTT	CASSQPGFGNTIYF
-	TRBV27	TRBJ1-6	medium-sized	TGTGCCAGCAGCACTTCCTTGGGTTCACCCCTCCACTTT	CASSTSLGSPLHF
-	TRBV27	TRBJ1-1	-	TGTGCCAGCAGTTTCCCAGGCTCTGAAGCTTTCTTT	CASSFPGSEAFF
-	TRBV12-2	TRBJ2-7	-	TGTGCAAGTCGCTGGGGGGCCCCTGGAGAGCAGTACTTC	CASRWGAPGEQYF
-	TRBV9	TRBJ1-2	-	TGTGCCACAAAACCGTACCGGGAGAATGGCTACACCTTC	CATKPYRENGYTF
-	TRBV30	TRBJ2-7	-	TGTGCCTGGAGGGGGGATGCCTACGAGCAGTACTTC	CAWRGDAYEQYF
-	TRBV7-9	TRBJ2-3	-	TGTGCCAGCAGCTTAAGCATTCTACTACGAGATACGCAGTATTTT	CASSLSILLRDTQYF
-	TRBV28	TRBJ2-2	-	TGTGCCAGCAGTTTCCAGGGTGGCGGGGAGCTGTTTTTT	CASSFQGGGELFF
-	TRBV5-6	TRBJ1-6	-	TGTGCCAGCAGCTTGCTTTTTAGTTCTTCACCCCTCCACTTT	CASSLLFSSSPLHF
TRBD1	TRBV4-1	TRBJ1-2	-	TGCGCCAGCAGAAGACAGGGGTTAAGCTATGGCTACACCTTC	CASRRQGLSYGYTF
-	TRBV7-2	TRBJ2-1	-	TGTGCCAGCAGCTTAGGGGACAATGAGCAGTTCTTC	CASSLGDNEQFF
TRBD2	TRBV12-5	TRBJ2-2	-	TGTGCTAGTGGTGATGGACTAGCGGGAGCCGCGAACACCGGGGAGCTGTTTTTT	CASGDGLAGAANTGELFF
TRBD1	TRBV9	TRBJ1-3	-	TGTGCCAGCAGCCCCCGGGACAGGGGCTCTGGAAACACCATATATTTT	CASSPRDRGSGNTIYF
TRBD1	TRBV5-8	TRBJ2-5	-	TGTGCCAGCAGCTTAAGGACAGGGGGTCCTCAGACCCAGTACTTC	CASSLRTGGPQTQYF
-	TRBV6-6	TRBJ1-1	-	TGTGCCAGCAGGGGACTTCAGTCGAACACTGAAGCTTTCTTT	CASRGLQSNTEAFF
-	TRBV14	TRBJ1-4	-	TGTGCCAGCAGCCAAGAGAGTGTTAATGAAAAACTGTTTTTT	CASSQESVNEKLFF
-	TRBV30	TRBJ1-5	-	TGTGCCTGGACCCCAGGGAGCAATCAGCCCCAGCATTTT	CAWTPGSNQPQHF
TRBD2	TRBV13	TRBJ2-3	-	TGTGCCAGCAGCTTAGGAGATGACAGCGCGCGGGAGGGCCGGCCGGGAACAGATACGCAGTATTTT	CASSLGDDSAREGRPGTDTQYF
-	TRBV4-3	TRBJ2-3	-	TGCGCCAGCAGCCAAGGCGAGGAGCCTTTCGATACGCAGTATTTT	CASSQGEEPFDTQYF
-	TRBV13	TRBJ2-5	-	TGTGCCAGCAGCAGCCCCGGGACACTCCAAGAGACCCAGTACTTC	CASSSPGTLQETQYF
-	TRBV4-1	TRBJ1-1	-	TGCGCCAGCAGCCCAAATCAGGGTTCTGAAGCTTTCTTT	CASSPNQGSEAFF
-	TRBV27	TRBJ2-2	-	TGTGCCAGCAGTTTAATGGCGTTCACCGGGGAGCTGTTTTTT	CASSLMAFTGELFF
-	TRBV9	TRBJ2-7	-	TGTGCCAGCAGCCCCCCGAGTTCCGAGCAGTACTTC	CASSPPSSEQYF
TRBD2	TRBV15	TRBJ2-1	-	TGTGCCACCAGCAGATTTCCGACCGGGACTAGCGGGAGCGATGAGCAGTTCTTC	CATSRFPTGTSGSDEQFF
-	TRBV7-3	TRBJ2-3	-	TGTGCCAGCAGCCAAACCGGGACTAGCACAGATACGCAGTATTTT	CASSQTGTSTDTQYF
TRBD1	TRBV9	TRBJ1-5	-	TGTGCCAGCAGCGGGACAGGGCATTTCAATCAGCCCCAGCATTTT	CASSGTGHFNQPQHF
TRBD1	TRBV7-8	TRBJ2-7	-	TGTGCCAGCAGCCCGGGACAGCACTACGAGCAGTACTTC	CASSPGQHYEQYF